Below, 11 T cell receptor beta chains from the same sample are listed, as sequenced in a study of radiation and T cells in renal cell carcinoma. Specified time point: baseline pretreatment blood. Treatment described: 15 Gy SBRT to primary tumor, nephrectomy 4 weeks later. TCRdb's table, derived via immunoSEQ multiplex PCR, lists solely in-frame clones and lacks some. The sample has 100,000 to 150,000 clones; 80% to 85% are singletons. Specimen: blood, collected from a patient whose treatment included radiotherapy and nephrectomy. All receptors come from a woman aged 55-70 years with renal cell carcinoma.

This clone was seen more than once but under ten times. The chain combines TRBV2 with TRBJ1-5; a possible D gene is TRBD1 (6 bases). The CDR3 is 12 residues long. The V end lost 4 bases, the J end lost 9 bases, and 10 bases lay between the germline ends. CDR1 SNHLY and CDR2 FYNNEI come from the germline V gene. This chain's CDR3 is CASSVQGGPQHF. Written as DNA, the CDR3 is TGTGCCAGCAGTGTACAGGGAGGGCCCCAGCATTTT. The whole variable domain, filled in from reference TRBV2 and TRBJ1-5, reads EPEVTQTPSHQVTQMGQEVILRCVPISNHLYFYWYRQILGQKVEFLVSFYNNEISEKSEIFDDQFSVERPDGSNFTLKIRSTKLEDSAMYFCASSVQGGPQHFGDGTRLSIL.

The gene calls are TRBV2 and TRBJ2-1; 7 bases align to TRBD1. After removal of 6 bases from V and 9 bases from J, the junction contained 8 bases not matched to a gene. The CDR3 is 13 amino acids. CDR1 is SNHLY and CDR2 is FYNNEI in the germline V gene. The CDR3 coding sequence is TGTGCCAGCAGAGGGGACAGTCCTATTGAGCAGTTCTTC. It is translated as CASRGDSPIEQFF.

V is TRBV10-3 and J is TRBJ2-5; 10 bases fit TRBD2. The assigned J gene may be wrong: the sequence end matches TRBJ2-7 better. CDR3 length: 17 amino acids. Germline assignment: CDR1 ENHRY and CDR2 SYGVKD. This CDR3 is CAISEASGRTDLYEQYF. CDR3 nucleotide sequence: TGTGCCATCAGTGAGGCTAGCGGGAGAACGGATCTCTACGAGCAGTACTTC.

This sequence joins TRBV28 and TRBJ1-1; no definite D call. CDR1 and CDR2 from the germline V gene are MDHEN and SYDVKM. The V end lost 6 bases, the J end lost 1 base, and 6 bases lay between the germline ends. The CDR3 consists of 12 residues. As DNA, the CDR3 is TGTGCCAGCAGATGGGAGAACACTGAAGCTTTCTTT. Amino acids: CASRWENTEAFF.

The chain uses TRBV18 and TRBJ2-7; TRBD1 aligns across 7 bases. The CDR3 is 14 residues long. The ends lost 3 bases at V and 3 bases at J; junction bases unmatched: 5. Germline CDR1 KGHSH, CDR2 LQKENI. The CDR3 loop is CASSPSTGHYEQYF. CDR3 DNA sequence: TGTGCCAGCTCACCTTCGACAGGGCACTACGAGCAGTACTTC.

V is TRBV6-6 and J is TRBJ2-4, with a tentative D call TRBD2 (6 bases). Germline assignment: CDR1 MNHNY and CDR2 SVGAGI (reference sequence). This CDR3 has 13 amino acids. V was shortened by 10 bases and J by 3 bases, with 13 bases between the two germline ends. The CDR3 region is CAIRVGGKNIQYF. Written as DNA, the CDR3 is TGTGCCATCCGGGTCGGGGGCAAAAACATTCAGTACTTC.

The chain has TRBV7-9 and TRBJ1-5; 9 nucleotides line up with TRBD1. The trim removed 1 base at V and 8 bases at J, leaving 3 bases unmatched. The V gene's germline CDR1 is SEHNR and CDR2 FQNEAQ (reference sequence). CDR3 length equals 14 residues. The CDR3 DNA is TGTGCCAGCAGCTTAGACAGGGACAGGGAGCCCCAGCATTTT. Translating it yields CASSLDRDREPQHF.

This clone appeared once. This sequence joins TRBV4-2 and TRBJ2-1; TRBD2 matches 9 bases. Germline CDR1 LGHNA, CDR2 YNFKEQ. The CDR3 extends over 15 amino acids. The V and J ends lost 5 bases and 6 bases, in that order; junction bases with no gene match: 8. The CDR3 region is CASSITGTSTNEQFF. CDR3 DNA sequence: TGTGCCAGCAGCATTACCGGGACTAGCACCAATGAGCAGTTCTTC.

The CDR3 here is CASSLGGLATGGANVLTF. Written as DNA, the CDR3 is TGTGCCAGCAGCTTAGGGGGGTTGGCCACGGGAGGGGCCAACGTCCTGACTTTC. V and J are TRBV7-8 and TRBJ2-6; tentatively, D is TRBD1 or TRBD2 (5 bases each). In germline, CDR1 is SGHVS, CDR2 FQNEAQ. The CDR3 totals 18 residues. The V end was cut by 1 base, the J end by 4 bases, with 17 bases between.

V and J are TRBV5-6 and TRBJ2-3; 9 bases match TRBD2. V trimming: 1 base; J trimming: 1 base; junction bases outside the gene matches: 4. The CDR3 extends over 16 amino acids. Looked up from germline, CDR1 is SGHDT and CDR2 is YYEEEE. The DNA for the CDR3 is TGTGCCAGCAGCTTGAGACTAGCGGTCGGCACAGATACGCAGTATTTT. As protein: CASSLRLAVGTDTQYF.

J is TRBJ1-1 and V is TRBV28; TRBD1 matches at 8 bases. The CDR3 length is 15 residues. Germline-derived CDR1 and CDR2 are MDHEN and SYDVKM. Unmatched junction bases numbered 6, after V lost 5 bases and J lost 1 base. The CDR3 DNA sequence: TGTGCCAGCAGTCTTCCGACAGGGGCGAACACTGAAGCTTTCTTT. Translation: CASSLPTGANTEAFF.